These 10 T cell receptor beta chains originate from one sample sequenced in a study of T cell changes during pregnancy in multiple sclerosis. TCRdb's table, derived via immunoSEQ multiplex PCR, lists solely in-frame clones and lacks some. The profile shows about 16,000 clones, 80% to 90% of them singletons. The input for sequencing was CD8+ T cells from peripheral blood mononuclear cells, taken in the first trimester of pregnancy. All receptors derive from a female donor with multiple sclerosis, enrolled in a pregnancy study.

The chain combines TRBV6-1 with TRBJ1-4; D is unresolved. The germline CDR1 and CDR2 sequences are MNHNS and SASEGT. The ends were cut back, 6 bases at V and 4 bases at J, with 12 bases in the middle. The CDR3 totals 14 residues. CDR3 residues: CASRRVGFNEKLFF. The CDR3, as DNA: TGTGCCAGCAGGAGGGTAGGGTTTAATGAAAAACTGTTTTTT.

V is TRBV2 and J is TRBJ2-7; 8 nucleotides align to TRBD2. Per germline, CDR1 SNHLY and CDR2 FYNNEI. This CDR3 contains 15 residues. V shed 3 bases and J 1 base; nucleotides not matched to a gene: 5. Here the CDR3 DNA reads TGTGCCAGCAGTGATCCGGCTAGCGGGTCCTACGAGCAGTACTTC. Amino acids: CASSDPASGSYEQYF. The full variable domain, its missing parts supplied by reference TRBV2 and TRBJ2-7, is EPEVTQTPSHQVTQMGQEVILRCVPISNHLYFYWYRQILGQKVEFLVSFYNNEISEKSEIFDDQFSVERPDGSNFTLKIRSTKLEDSAMYFCASSDPASGSYEQYFGPGTRLTVT.

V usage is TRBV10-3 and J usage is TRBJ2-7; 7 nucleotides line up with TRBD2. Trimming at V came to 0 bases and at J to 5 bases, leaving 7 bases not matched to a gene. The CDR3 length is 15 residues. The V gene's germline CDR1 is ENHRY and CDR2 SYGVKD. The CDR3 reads CAISESGGRGHEQYF. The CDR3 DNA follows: TGTGCCATCAGTGAGTCGGGGGGGAGGGGACACGAGCAGTACTTC.

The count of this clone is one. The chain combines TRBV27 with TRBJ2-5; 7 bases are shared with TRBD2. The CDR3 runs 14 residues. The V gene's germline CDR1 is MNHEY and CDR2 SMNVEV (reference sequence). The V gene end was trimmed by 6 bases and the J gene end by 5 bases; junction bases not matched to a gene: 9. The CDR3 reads CASSGRLAGETQYF. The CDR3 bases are TGTGCCAGCAGCGGCCGACTAGCCGGGGAGACCCAGTACTTC.

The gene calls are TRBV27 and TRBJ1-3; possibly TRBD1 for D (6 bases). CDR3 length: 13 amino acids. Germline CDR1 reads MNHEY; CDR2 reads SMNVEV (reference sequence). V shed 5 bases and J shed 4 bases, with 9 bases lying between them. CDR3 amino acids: CASSVDRGNTIYF. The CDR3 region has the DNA TGTGCCAGCAGTGTCGACAGGGGAAACACCATATATTTT.

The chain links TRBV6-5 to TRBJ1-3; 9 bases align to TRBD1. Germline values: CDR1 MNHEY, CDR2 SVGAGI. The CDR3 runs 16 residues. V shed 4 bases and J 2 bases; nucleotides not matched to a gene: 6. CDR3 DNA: TGTGCCAGCAGTTCGTCCGGGACAGGGCCTGGAAACACCATATATTTT. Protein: CASSSSGTGPGNTIYF.

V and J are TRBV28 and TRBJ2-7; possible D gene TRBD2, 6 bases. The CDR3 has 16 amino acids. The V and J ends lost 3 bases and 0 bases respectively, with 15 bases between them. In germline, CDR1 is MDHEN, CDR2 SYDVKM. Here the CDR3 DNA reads TGTGCCAGCAGTTTCCCCATAGCGGCAAGCTCCTACGAGCAGTACTTC. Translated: CASSFPIAASSYEQYF.

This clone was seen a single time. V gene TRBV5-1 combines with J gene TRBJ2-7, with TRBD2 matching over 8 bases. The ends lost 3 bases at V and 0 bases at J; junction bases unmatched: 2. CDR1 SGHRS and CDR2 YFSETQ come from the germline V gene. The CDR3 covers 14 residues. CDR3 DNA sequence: TGCGCCAGCAGCTCGGCGGGGGGCTCCTACGAGCAGTACTTC. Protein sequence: CASSSAGGSYEQYF. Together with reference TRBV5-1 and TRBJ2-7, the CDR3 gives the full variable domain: KAGVTQTPRYLIKTRGQQVTLSCSPISGHRSVSWYQQTPGQGLQFLFEYFSETQRNKGNFPGRFSGRQFSNSRSEMNVSTLELGDSALYLCASSSAGGSYEQYFGPGTRLTVT.

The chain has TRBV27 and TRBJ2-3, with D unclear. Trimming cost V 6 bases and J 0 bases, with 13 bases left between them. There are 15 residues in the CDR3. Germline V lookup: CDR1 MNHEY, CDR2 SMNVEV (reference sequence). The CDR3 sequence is CASSPRVDSTDTQYF. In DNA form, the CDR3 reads TGTGCCAGCAGCCCGCGCGTTGATAGCACAGATACGCAGTATTTT.

CDR3 sequence: CASSMRLANNNEQFF. CDR3 DNA: TGTGCCAGTAGTATGAGGTTAGCGAACAACAATGAGCAGTTCTTC. The chain couples TRBV19 to TRBJ2-1, with a possible D match to TRBD2 (5 bases). The germline V gene has CDR1 LNHDA and CDR2 SQIVND (reference sequence). The V end lost 3 bases, the J end lost 5 bases, and 14 bases lay between the germline ends. This CDR3 is built from 15 residues.